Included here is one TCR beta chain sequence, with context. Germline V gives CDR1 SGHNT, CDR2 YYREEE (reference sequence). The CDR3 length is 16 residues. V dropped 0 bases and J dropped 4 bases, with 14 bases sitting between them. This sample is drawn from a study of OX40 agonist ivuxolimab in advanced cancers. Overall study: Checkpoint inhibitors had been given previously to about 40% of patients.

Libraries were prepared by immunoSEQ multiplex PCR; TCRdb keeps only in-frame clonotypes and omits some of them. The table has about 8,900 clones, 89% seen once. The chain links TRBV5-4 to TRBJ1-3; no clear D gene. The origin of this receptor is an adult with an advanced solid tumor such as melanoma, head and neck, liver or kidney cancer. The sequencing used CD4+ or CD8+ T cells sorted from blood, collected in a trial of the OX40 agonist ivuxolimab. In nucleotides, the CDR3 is TGTGCCAGCAGCTTGGGTGCTGCGTTCTCCGGAAACACCATATATTTT. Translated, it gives CASSLGAAFSGNTIYF.